The 28 T cell receptor beta chains reported below all come from one sample, sequenced in a study of shared clonotypes between healthy human individuals. The repertoire was sequenced with immunoSEQ multiplex PCR; TCRdb's copy has only in-frame clones and lacks some. The repertoire includes some 1,900,000 clones, roughly 95% of them detected once, and 0.9% to 1.5% sits in the top ten. CD45RO-negative CD8 cells positively selected for CCR7 made up the naive population, which excluded terminally differentiated effector memory CD45RA+ cells. Specimen: naive CD8+ T cells sorted from blood. The receptors were sampled from a man in his late teens or twenties in good health.

The rearrangement joins TRBV27 to TRBJ2-1, with D possibly matching TRBD1 (5 bases). The CDR3 spans 12 residues. V was clipped by 6 bases and J by 8 bases, with 11 bases between them. CDR1 and CDR2 from the germline V gene are MNHEY and SMNVEV (reference sequence). CDR3 sequence: CASSLGADEQFF. For the CDR3, the DNA is TGTGCCAGCAGCCTAGGGGCCGATGAGCAGTTCTTC.

This clone was found a few times. The sample carries other DNA sequences with the same CDR3. The chain uses TRBV9 and TRBJ2-7, with D hard to call. Trimming took 0 bases from V and 0 from J, leaving 7 bases between them. Germline V lookup: CDR1 SGDLS, CDR2 YYNGEE. The CDR3 sequence is 14 residues long. CDR3: CASSVGLSSYEQYF. For the CDR3, the DNA is TGTGCCAGCAGCGTAGGACTGAGCTCCTACGAGCAGTACTTC.

The chain couples TRBV21-1 to TRBJ1-5; the D call TRBD1 from the table was never checked on the DNA. TRBV21-1 is listed as a pseudogene. This CDR3 spans 14 amino acids. The CDR3 is CASSPTAFNQPQHF. As DNA, the CDR3 is TGTGCCAGCAGCCCGACAGCATTCAATCAGCCCCAGCATTTT.

V gene TRBV6-5 combines with J gene TRBJ1-2; D unclear. V gave up 2 bases and J gave up 5 bases, with 12 bases separating them. The CDR3 covers 14 residues. The V gene's germline CDR1 is MNHEY and CDR2 SVGAGI. CDR3 nucleotides: TGTGCCAGCAGTTACGCAGAACAGAGGTATGGCTACACCTTC. The encoded protein is CASSYAEQRYGYTF.

To note about this clone: Additional DNA sequences in this sample encode the identical CDR3. This chain links TRBV19 with TRBJ2-7; D uncertain. Germline V gene sequence: CDR1 LNHDA, CDR2 SQIVND (reference sequence). Trimming took off 2 bases at V and 1 base at J, with 6 bases between the two ends. The CDR3 extends over 13 amino acids. Here the CDR3 reads CASSITGSYEQYF. CDR3 nucleotides: TGTGCCAGTAGTATAACCGGTTCCTACGAGCAGTACTTC.

CDR3 sequence (DNA): TGTGCCAGCAGTTACAACGGGGAGGGAACAAATGAGCAGTTCTTC. Residues: CASSYNGEGTNEQFF. This chain uses TRBV6-6 with TRBJ2-1; 7 bases are a match to TRBD2. Germline V gives CDR1 MNHNY, CDR2 SVGAGI (reference sequence). The length of the CDR3 is 15 residues. V dropped 2 bases and J dropped 7; count of bases not matched to a gene: 8.

The chain carries TRBV5-4 and TRBJ2-2, with 10 bases identical to TRBD2. Germline V gene data show CDR1 as SGHNT and CDR2 as YYREEE (reference sequence). The J segment lost 0 bases and the V segment lost 4 bases, leaving 3 bases of the junction unmatched. The CDR3 has 16 residues. CDR3 amino acids: CASSPGLATNTGELFF. As DNA, the CDR3 is TGTGCCAGCAGCCCGGGACTAGCGACGAACACCGGGGAGCTGTTTTTT.

In DNA, the CDR3 is TGTGCCAGTAGCCAGGGTATTTACGAAGCTTTCTTT. It is translated as CASSQGIYEAFF. The chain combines TRBV19 with TRBJ1-1, with D possibly being TRBD1 (5 bases). The germline gives CDR1 LNHDA, CDR2 SQIVND (reference sequence). Trimming removed 6 bases at V and 8 bases at J, with 13 bases between. The CDR3 contains 12 residues.

This chain links TRBV11-2 with TRBJ2-1; D possibly corresponds to TRBD1 (6 bases). This CDR3 region has 13 residues. With 6 bases removed from V and 6 bases from J, the gap between germline ends came to 12 bases. The germline CDR1 and CDR2 sequences are SGHAT and FQNNGV. The CDR3 nucleotides are TGTGCCAGCAGTCAACAGGGTTTCAATGAGCAGTTCTTC. It encodes CASSQQGFNEQFF.

V usage is TRBV9 and J usage is TRBJ2-3; TRBD2 agrees at 11 bases. Trimming at V came to 4 bases and at J to 3 bases, leaving 7 bases not matched to a gene. The CDR3 is 16 amino acids. CDR1 and CDR2 from the germline V gene are SGDLS and YYNGEE. The DNA for the CDR3 is TGTGCCAGCAGCACAGGGACTAGCGGCTGGACAGATACGCAGTATTTT. Its translation is CASSTGTSGWTDTQYF.

The rearrangement uses TRBV6-6 and TRBJ2-1; 8 positions agree with TRBD2. This CDR3 contains 15 residues. After removal of 5 bases from V and 2 bases from J, the junction contained 5 bases not matched to a gene. In germline, CDR1 is MNHNY, CDR2 SVGAGI (reference sequence). The CDR3 here is CASSSTAGAYNEQFF. CDR3 bases: TGTGCCAGCAGTAGTACAGCGGGAGCCTACAATGAGCAGTTCTTC.

V and J are TRBV7-9 and TRBJ2-7, with D possibly matching TRBD1 (6 bases). With 4 bases removed from V and 4 bases from J, the gap between germline ends came to 8 bases. Germline-derived CDR1 and CDR2 are SEHNR and FQNEAQ (reference sequence). This CDR3 is built from 12 residues. In DNA, the CDR3 is TGTGCCAGCAGCTGGACAGAATACGAGCAGTACTTC. It encodes CASSWTEYEQYF.

CDR3 sequence (DNA): TGTGCCAGCAGCTTCGGACTAGCGATCCAAGAGACCCAGTACTTC. As protein: CASSFGLAIQETQYF. J is TRBJ2-5 and V is TRBV5-6; 9 bases agree with TRBD2. The germline gives CDR1 SGHDT, CDR2 YYEEEE. This CDR3 region has 15 residues. The V gene end was trimmed by 2 bases and the J gene end by 1 base; junction bases not matched to a gene: 3.

The genes are TRBV28 and TRBJ1-1, with 7 nucleotides matching TRBD1. This CDR3 comprises 16 residues. V lost 2 bases and J lost 0; bases outside the gene matches: 6. Per germline, CDR1 MDHEN and CDR2 SYDVKM. CDR3 region: CASSLEGDSLNTEAFF. The CDR3 coding sequence is TGTGCCAGCAGTTTAGAGGGGGACAGCCTGAACACTGAAGCTTTCTTT.

The chain links TRBV29-1 to TRBJ1-5; the match to TRBD1 covers 7 bases. The CDR3 extends over 16 amino acids. The V and J ends lost 4 bases and 0 bases, in that order; junction bases with no gene match: 9. Germline CDR1 reads SQVTM; CDR2 reads ANQGSEA. CDR3 in amino acids: CSVVGTELYSNQPQHF. The CDR3, as DNA: TGCAGCGTTGTGGGGACAGAGCTCTATAGCAATCAGCCCCAGCATTTT.

The chain links TRBV7-9 to TRBJ2-7; D assignment may be TRBD1 or TRBD2 (7 bases each). The germline V and J ends were trimmed by 5 bases and 5 bases, with 19 bases remaining between them. Germline V gene data show CDR1 as SEHNR and CDR2 as FQNEAQ (reference sequence). The CDR3 is 15 amino acids. The CDR3 reads CASSLLRGGGDEQYF. The CDR3 DNA sequence: TGTGCCAGCAGCCTTCTCCGGGGAGGGGGCGACGAGCAGTACTTC. Full variable domain (outside the CDR3, taken from reference TRBV7-9 and TRBJ2-7): DTGVSQNPRHKITKRGQNVTFRCDPISEHNRLYWYRQTLGQGPEFLTYFQNEAQLEKSRLLSDRFSAERPKGSFSTLEIQRTEQGDSAMYLCASSLLRGGGDEQYFGPGTRLTVT.

The rearrangement joins TRBV7-9 to TRBJ2-7; the match to TRBD1 covers 8 bases. There are 15 residues in the CDR3. The V and J ends lost 5 bases and 3 bases, in that order; junction bases with no gene match: 9. Looked up from germline, CDR1 is SEHNR and CDR2 is FQNEAQ (reference sequence). The CDR3, as DNA: TGTGCCAGCAGCCTAGAGGCAGGGGGCCTCTACGAGCAGTACTTC. Residues: CASSLEAGGLYEQYF.

This chain connects TRBV6-1 to TRBJ1-4; D gene ambiguous. CDR3 size: 14 residues. The V gene's germline CDR1 is MNHNS and CDR2 SASEGT. Trimming removed 3 bases at V and 3 bases at J, with 8 bases between. Here the CDR3 reads CASSDRSANEKLFF. CDR3 bases: TGTGCCAGCAGTGATAGGTCAGCTAATGAAAAACTGTTTTTT.

The V and J genes are TRBV27 and TRBJ2-3; TRBD1 matches at 9 bases. The CDR3 is made up of 16 amino acids. The ends lost 8 bases at V and 2 bases at J; junction bases unmatched: 11. Germline V CDR1 and CDR2: MNHEY, SMNVEV (reference sequence). The CDR3 region has the DNA TGTGCCAGCGGAGGACAGGGGTGGGGAGACACAGATACGCAGTATTTT. Translating it yields CASGGQGWGDTDTQYF.

The gene calls are TRBV5-6 and TRBJ2-7; 7 bases are a match to TRBD1. Germline V gene lookup returns CDR1 SGHDT and CDR2 YYEEEE. V was clipped by 5 bases and J by 3 bases; unmatched bases: 8. The CDR3 spans 14 residues. CDR3: CASSLAGGIYEQYF. The CDR3 DNA reads TGTGCCAGCAGTCTGGCAGGGGGTATCTACGAGCAGTACTTC.

The chain carries TRBV29-1 and TRBJ2-1; TRBD2 aligns across 7 bases. The CDR3 contains 13 residues. From germline, CDR1 is SQVTM and CDR2 ANQGSEA. J lost 3 bases, V lost 3 bases, and 2 bases had no gene match. CDR3 DNA sequence: TGCAGCGTTGAGCTAGCGGACTACAATGAGCAGTTCTTC. Amino acids: CSVELADYNEQFF.

Here the CDR3 reads CASSLRERGGSEQYF. Here the CDR3 DNA reads TGTGCCAGCAGCTTAAGGGAGCGGGGGGGCTCCGAGCAGTACTTC. The chain links TRBV11-1 to TRBJ2-7; 10 bases are shared with TRBD2. CDR3 size: 15 residues. In germline, CDR1 is SGHAT, CDR2 FQDESV (reference sequence). Trimming removed 2 bases from V and 6 bases from J; junction bases left unmatched: 7. Full variable domain (remainder filled in from reference TRBV11-1 and TRBJ2-7): EAEVAQSPRYKITEKSQAVAFWCDPISGHATLYWYRQILGQGPELLVQFQDESVVDDSQLPKDRFSAERLKGVDSTLKIQPAELGDSAMYLCASSLRERGGSEQYFGPGTRLTVT.

The V call is TRBV30, the J call TRBJ1-2, with D perhaps matching TRBD1 (5 bases). The CDR3 covers 15 residues. The germline gives CDR1 GTSNPN, CDR2 SVGIG (reference sequence). With 2 bases removed from V and 8 bases from J, the gap between germline ends came to 21 bases. CDR3 bases: TGTGCCTGGAGTCCGGGTTTGGACACGCGTGAGGGCTACACCTTC. This gives the protein CAWSPGLDTREGYTF.

The V and J genes are TRBV27 and TRBJ1-2; 11 bases align to TRBD1. Germline-derived CDR1 and CDR2 are MNHEY and SMNVEV (reference sequence). The CDR3 runs to 16 residues. J gave up 8 bases and V 5 bases, and 13 bases lay outside the gene matches. The chain's CDR3 is CASSPRTGGAVWGYTF. In nucleotides, the CDR3 is TGTGCCAGCAGTCCACGGACAGGGGGCGCGGTATGGGGCTACACCTTC.

The rearrangement uses TRBV4-1 and TRBJ1-2, with D perhaps matching TRBD1 (5 bases). The CDR3 is made up of 15 amino acids. Germline V CDR1 and CDR2: MGHRA, YSYEKL. Trimming took off 3 bases at V and 3 bases at J, with 14 bases between the two ends. The CDR3: CASSQPWAGYYGYTF. In DNA form, the CDR3 reads TGCGCCAGCAGCCAGCCGTGGGCAGGGTACTATGGCTACACCTTC.

The chain recombines TRBV9 with TRBJ2-3, with TRBD2 matching over 8 bases. CDR1 is SGDLS, CDR2 YYNGEE, per germline. The CDR3 sequence is 16 residues long. After removal of 0 bases from V and 5 bases from J, the junction contained 8 bases not matched to a gene. This CDR3 reads CASSVVPAGVEDTQYF. Here the CDR3 DNA reads TGTGCCAGCAGCGTAGTCCCAGCGGGGGTGGAAGATACGCAGTATTTT.

The rearrangement joins TRBV28 to TRBJ2-7; D is unclear. Germline V gene sequence: CDR1 MDHEN, CDR2 SYDVKM. The CDR3 has 13 residues. Trimming removed 7 bases from V and 0 bases from J, with 10 bases in between. The CDR3 sequence is CASNEWSSYEQYF. For the CDR3, the DNA is TGTGCCAGCAATGAGTGGAGCTCCTACGAGCAGTACTTC.

The chain uses TRBV18 and TRBJ2-5; a possible D gene is TRBD1 (7 bases). Germline V gives CDR1 KGHSH, CDR2 LQKENI. V was shortened by 0 bases and J by 5 bases, with 10 bases between the two germline ends. This CDR3 spans 14 amino acids. The CDR3 region has the DNA TGTGCCAGCTCACCACCGGAGGGGGCGGAGACCCAGTACTTC. This sequence encodes CASSPPEGAETQYF.